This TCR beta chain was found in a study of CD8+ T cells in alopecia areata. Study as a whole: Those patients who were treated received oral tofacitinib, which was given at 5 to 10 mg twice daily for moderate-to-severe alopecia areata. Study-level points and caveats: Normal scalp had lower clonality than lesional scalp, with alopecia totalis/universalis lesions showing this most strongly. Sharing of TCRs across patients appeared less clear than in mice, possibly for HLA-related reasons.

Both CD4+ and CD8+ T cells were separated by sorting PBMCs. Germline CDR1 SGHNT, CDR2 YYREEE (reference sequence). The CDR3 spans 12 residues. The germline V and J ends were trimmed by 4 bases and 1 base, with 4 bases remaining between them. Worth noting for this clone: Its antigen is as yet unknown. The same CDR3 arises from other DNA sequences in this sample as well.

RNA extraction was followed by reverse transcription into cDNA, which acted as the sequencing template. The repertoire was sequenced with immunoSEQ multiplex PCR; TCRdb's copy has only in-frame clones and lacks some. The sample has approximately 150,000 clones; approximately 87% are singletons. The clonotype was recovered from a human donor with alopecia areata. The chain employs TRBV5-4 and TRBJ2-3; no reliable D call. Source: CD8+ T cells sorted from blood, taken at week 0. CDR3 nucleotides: TGTGCCAGCAGCCCTGGCACAGATACGCAGTATTTT. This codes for CASSPGTDTQYF.